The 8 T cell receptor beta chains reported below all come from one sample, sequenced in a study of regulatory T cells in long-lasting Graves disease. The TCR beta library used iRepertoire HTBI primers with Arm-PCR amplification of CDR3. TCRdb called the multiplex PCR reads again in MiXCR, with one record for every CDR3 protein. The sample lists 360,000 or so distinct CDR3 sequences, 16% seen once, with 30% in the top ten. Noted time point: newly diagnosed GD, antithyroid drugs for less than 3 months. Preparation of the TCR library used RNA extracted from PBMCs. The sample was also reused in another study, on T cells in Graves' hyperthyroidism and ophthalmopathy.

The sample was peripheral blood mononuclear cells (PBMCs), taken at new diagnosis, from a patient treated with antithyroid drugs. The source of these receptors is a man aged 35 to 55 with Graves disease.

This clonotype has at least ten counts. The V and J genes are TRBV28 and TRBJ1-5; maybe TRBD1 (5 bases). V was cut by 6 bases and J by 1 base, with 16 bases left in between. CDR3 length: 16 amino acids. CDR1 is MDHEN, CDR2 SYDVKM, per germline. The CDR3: CASRSWTPMSNQPQHF. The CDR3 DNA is TGTGCCAGCAGGTCTTGGACACCCATGAGCAATCAGCCCCAGCATTTT.

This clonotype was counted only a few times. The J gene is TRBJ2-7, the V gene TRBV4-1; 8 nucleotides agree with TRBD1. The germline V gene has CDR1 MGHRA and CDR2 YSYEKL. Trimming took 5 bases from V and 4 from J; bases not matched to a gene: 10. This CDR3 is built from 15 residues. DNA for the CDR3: TGCGCCAGCAGCAATCCGGGACAGGACCCTTACGAGCAGTACTTC. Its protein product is CASSNPGQDPYEQYF.

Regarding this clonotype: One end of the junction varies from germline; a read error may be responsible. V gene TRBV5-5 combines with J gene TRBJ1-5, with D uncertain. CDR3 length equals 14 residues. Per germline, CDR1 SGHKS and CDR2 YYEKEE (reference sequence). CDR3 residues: CASSLWGVGQLQHF. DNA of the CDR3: TGTGCCAGCAGCTTGTGGGGTGTGGGTCAGCTCCAGCATTTT.

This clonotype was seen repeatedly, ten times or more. The chain's CDR3 is CASSEIEGSNQPQHF. Here the CDR3 DNA reads TGTGCCAGCAGTGAAATCGAGGGAAGCAATCAGCCCCAGCATTTT. The chain uses TRBV6-1 and TRBJ1-5; D remains ambiguous. The germline gives CDR1 MNHNS, CDR2 SASEGT. The V gene lost 2 bases and the J gene lost 1 base, with 9 bases spanning the gap. The CDR3 is 15 amino acids.

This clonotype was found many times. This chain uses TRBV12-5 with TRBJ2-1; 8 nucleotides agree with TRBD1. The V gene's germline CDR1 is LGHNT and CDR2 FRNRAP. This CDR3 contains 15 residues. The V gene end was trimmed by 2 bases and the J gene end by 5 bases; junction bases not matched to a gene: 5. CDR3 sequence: CASGLHKDRDNEQFF. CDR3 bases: TGTGCTAGTGGTTTGCATAAGGACAGGGACAATGAGCAGTTCTTC. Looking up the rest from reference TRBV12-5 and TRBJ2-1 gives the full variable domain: DARVTQTPRHKVTEMGQEVTMRCQPILGHNTVFWYRQTMMQGLELLAYFRNRAPLDDSGMPKDRFSAEMPDATLATLKIQPSEPRDSAVYFCASGLHKDRDNEQFFGPGTRLTVL.

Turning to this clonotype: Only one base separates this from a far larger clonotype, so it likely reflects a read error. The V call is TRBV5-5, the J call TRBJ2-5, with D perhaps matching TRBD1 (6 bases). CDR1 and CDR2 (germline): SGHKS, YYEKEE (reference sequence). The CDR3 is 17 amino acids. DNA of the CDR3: TGTGCCAGCAGCTTAGGGAGAACCGGGACACTTGTGGAGACCCAGTGCTTC. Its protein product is CASSLGRTGTLVETQCF.

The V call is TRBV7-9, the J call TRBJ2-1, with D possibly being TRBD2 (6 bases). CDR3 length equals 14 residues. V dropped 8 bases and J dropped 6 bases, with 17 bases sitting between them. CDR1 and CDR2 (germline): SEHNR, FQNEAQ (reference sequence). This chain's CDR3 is CASGSKSGVNEQFF. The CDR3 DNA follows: TGTGCCAGCGGAAGCAAGTCGGGGGTCAATGAGCAGTTCTTC.

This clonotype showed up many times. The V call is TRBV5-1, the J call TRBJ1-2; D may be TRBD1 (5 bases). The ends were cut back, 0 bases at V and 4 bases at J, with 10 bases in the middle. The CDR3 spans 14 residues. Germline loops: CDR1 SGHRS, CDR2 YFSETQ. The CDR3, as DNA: TGCGCCAGCAGCTTGGAGTGGGGGACCTATGGCTACACCTTC. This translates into CASSLEWGTYGYTF.